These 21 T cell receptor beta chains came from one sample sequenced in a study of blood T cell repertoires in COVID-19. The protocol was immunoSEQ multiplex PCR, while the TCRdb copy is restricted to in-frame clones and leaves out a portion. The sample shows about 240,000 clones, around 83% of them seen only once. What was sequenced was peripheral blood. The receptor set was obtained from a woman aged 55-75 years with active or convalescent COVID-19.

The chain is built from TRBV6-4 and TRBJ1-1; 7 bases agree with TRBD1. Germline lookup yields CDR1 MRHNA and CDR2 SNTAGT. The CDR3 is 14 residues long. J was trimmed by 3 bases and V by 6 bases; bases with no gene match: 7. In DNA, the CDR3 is TGTGCCAGCAGGCAACAGGGGACGGACACTGAAGCTTTCTTT. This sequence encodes CASRQQGTDTEAFF.

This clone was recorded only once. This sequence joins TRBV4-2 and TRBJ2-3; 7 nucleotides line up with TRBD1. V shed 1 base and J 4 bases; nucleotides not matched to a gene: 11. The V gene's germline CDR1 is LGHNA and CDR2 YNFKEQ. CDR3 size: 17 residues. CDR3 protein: CASSQVPQGQWADTQYF. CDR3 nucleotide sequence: TGTGCCAGCAGCCAAGTTCCCCAGGGACAGTGGGCAGATACGCAGTATTTT.

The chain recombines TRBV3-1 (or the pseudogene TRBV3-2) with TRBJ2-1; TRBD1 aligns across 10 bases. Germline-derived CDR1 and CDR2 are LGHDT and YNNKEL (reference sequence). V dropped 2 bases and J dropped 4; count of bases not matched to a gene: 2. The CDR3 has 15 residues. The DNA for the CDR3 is TGTGCCAGCAGCCAACCGGGACAGGGGTACAATGAGCAGTTCTTC. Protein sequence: CASSQPGQGYNEQFF.

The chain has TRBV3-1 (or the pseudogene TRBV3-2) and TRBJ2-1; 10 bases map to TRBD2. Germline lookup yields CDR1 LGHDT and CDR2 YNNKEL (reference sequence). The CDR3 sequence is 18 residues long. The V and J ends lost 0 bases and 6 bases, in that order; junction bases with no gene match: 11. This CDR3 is CASSQELKIQRGGNEQFF. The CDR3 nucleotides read TGTGCCAGCAGCCAAGAGCTAAAAATCCAGCGGGGGGGCAATGAGCAGTTCTTC.

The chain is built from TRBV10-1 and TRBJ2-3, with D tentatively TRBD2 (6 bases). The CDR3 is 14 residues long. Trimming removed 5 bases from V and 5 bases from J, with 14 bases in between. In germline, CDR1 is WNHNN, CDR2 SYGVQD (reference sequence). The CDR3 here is CASSPLPGVDTQYF. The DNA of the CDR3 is TGCGCCAGCAGTCCCCTCCCGGGAGTAGATACGCAGTATTTT.

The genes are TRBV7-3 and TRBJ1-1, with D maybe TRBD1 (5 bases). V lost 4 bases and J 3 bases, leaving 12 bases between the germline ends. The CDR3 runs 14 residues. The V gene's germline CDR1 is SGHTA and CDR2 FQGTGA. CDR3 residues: CASSWRGRDTEAFF. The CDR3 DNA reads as TGTGCCAGCAGCTGGCGCGGCAGGGACACTGAAGCTTTCTTT.

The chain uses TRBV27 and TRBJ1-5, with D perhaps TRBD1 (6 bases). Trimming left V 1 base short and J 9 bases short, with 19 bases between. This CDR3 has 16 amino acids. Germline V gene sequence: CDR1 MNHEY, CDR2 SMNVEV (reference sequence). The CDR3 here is CASSLWGQGFLGPQHF. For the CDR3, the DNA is TGTGCCAGCAGTTTATGGGGGCAGGGGTTCCTTGGGCCCCAGCATTTT.

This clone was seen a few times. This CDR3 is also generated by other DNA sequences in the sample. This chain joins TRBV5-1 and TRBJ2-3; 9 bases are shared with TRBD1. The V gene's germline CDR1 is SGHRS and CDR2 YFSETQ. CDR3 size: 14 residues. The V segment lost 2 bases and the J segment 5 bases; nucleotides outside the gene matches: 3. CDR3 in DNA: TGCGCCAGCAGCTTAGGACAGGGGAGAGATACGCAGTATTTT. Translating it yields CASSLGQGRDTQYF.

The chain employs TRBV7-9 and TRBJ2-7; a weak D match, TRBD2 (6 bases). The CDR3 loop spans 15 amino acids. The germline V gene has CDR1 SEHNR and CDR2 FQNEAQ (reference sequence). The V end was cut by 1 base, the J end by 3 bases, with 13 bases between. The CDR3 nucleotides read TGTGCCAGCAGCTTAGGGGCGGGACCTAACTACGAGCAGTACTTC. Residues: CASSLGAGPNYEQYF. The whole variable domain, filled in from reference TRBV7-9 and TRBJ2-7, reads DTGVSQNPRHKITKRGQNVTFRCDPISEHNRLYWYRQTLGQGPEFLTYFQNEAQLEKSRLLSDRFSAERPKGSFSTLEIQRTEQGDSAMYLCASSLGAGPNYEQYFGPGTRLTVT.

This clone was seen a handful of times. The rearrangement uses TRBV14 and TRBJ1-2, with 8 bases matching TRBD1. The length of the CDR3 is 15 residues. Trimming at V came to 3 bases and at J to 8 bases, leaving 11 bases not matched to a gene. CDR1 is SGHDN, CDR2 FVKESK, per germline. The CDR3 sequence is CASSHLSQGARGYTF. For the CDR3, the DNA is TGTGCCAGCAGCCACCTAAGCCAGGGGGCGCGGGGCTACACCTTC.

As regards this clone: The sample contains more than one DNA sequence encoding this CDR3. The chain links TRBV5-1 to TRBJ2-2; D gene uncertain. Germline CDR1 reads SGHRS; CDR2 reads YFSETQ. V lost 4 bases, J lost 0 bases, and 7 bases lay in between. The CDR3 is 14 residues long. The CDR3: CASSPRTNTGELFF. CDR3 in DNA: TGCGCCAGCAGCCCTAGAACGAACACCGGGGAGCTGTTTTTT. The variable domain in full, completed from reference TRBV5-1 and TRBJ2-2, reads KAGVTQTPRYLIKTRGQQVTLSCSPISGHRSVSWYQQTPGQGLQFLFEYFSETQRNKGNFPGRFSGRQFSNSRSEMNVSTLELGDSALYLCASSPRTNTGELFFGEGSRLTVL.

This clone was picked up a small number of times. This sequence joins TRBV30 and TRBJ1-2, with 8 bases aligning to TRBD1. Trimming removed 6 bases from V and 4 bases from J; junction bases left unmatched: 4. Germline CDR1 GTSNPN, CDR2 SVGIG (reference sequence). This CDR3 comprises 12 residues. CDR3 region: CACLQGGYGYTF. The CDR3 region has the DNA TGTGCCTGCCTACAGGGGGGCTATGGCTACACCTTC.

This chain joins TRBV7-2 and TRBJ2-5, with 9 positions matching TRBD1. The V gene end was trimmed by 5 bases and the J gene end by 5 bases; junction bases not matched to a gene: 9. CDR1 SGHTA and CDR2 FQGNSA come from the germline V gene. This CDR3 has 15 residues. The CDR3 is CASSSVQGARETQYF. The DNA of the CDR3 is TGTGCCAGCAGCAGCGTACAGGGGGCGCGGGAGACCCAGTACTTC.

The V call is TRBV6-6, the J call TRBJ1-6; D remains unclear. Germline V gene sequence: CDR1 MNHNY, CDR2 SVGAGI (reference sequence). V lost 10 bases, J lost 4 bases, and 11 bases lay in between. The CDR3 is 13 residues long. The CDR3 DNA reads TGTGCCACCGACGAGGGTTATAATTCACCCCTCCACTTT. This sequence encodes CATDEGYNSPLHF.

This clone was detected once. The CDR3 DNA reads as TGTGCCAGCAGAAGACTAGCGGGGGACCAAGAGACCCAGTACTTC. Its translation is CASRRLAGDQETQYF. The V and J genes are TRBV11-2 and TRBJ2-5; 12 bases fit TRBD2. Unmatched junction bases numbered 2, after V lost 6 bases and J lost 0 bases. In germline, CDR1 is SGHAT, CDR2 FQNNGV. The CDR3 length is 15 residues.

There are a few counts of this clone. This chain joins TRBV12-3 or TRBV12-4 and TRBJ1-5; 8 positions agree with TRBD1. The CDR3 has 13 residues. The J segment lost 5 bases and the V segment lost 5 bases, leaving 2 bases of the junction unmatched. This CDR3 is CASSMTGDQPQHF. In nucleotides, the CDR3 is TGTGCCAGCAGTATGACAGGGGATCAGCCCCAGCATTTT.

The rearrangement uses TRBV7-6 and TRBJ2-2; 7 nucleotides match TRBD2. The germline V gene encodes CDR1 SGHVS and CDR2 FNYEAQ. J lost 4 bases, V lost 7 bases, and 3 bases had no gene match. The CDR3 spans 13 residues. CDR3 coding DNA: TGTGCCAGCATGGGGACTATCACCGGGGAGCTGTTTTTT. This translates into CASMGTITGELFF.

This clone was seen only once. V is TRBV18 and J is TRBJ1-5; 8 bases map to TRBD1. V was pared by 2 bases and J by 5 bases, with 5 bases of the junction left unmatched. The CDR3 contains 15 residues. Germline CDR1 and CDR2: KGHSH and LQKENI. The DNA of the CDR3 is TGTGCCAGCTCACCAAACAGGGGGTCGGATCAGCCCCAGCATTTT. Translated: CASSPNRGSDQPQHF.

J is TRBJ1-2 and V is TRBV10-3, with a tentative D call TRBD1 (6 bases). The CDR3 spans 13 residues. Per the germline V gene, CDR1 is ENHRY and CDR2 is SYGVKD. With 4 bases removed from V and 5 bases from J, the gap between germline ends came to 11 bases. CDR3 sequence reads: CAISAAGEYGYTF. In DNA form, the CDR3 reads TGTGCCATCAGTGCGGCAGGGGAGTATGGCTACACCTTC.

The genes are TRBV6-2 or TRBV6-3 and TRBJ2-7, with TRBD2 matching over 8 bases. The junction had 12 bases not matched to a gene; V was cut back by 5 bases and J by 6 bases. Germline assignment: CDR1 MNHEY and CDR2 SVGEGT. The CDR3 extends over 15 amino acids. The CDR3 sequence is CASSDPQSGGGEQYF. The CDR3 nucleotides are TGTGCCAGCAGTGACCCCCAGAGCGGGGGAGGCGAGCAGTACTTC.

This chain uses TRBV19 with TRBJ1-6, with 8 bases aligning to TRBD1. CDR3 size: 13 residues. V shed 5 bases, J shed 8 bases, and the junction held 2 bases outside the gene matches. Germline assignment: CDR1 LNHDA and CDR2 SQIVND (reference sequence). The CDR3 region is CASSPTGDSPLHF. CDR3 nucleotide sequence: TGTGCCAGTAGTCCGACAGGGGATTCACCCCTCCACTTT. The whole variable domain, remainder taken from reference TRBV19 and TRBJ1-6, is DGGITQSPKYLFRKEGQNVTLSCEQNLNHDAMYWYRQDPGQGLRLIYYSQIVNDFQKGDIAEGYSVSREKKESFPLTVTSAQKNPTAFYLCASSPTGDSPLHFGNGTRLTVT.